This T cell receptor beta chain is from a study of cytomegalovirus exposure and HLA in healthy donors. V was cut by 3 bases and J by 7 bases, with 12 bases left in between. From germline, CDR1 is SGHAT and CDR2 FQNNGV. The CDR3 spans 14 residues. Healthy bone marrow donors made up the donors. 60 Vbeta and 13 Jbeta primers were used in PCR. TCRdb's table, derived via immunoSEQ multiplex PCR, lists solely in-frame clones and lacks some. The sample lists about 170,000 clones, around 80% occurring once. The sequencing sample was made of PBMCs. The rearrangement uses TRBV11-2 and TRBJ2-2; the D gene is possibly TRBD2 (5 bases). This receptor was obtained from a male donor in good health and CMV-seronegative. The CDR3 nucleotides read TGTGCCAGCAGCTTCCTAAGTGAGGGCGGGGAGCTGTTTTTT. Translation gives CASSFLSEGGELFF.